What follows describes a single TCR beta chain. Its antigen has not been determined. No per-base quality is available; no much larger clone lies one base away. The CDR3 goes from the cysteine to the phenylalanine over 13 residues. Only the CDR3 DNA stays, 39 bases, in frame from base 1. CDR1 is given as MNHEY and CDR2 as SMNVEV, both from the germline V gene (reference sequence). V is pruned by 6 bases and J by 5 bases, leaving 6 bases of the junction without a gene match. Whole blood was collected in K2EDTA tubes by collaborating institutions according to the institutions' own protocols. For TCRbeta analysis, collaborator samples were shipped as frozen whole blood, as isolated PBMCs, or as DNA extracted from either sample type. TCRbeta CDR3 regions were amplified from genomic DNA using the immunoSEQ Assay, a bias-controlled multiplex PCR. The authors' pipeline ran thus. The number of nucleated cells in each sample was estimated from the amplification of reference gene primers within the assay. Sequence reads were collapsed and filtered to measure the absolute abundance of every unique TCRbeta CDR3 rearrangement. For each sample, productive Simpson clonality was calculated as the square root of Simpson's diversity index across productive rearrangements. The source is immuneACCESS, and TCRdb retained only in-frame sequences with V and J called. Part of the clones is not carried over; for the studies checked, unresolved V genes explain less than half of this, and the remainder is unexplained. That table is the source of V, J and clone size, and D and trimming were worked out from the DNA. The sample contains some 250,000 clones, approximately 88% of them found a single time. Around 0.7% of the sample goes to the ten largest clones.

The source of the sample is a study of blood T cell repertoires in COVID-19 (dated by TCRdb to 2018 to 2021). With regard to the full study: Collaborator samples came from the United States, Italy and Spain and covered acute and convalescent phases of COVID-19. Where available, HLA class I and class II types were obtained from metadata supplied by the sample provider rather than from assay-based typing. Deeply sampled blood TCRbeta repertoires from subjects exposed to, actively infected with, or recovered from COVID-19 were included in the dataset. The repertoires were released in a freely available public database meant as a resource for research on the immune response to SARS-CoV-2. Samples were obtained from the ongoing ImmuneRACE study (first 160 participants) and from over 1,000 subjects provided by 6 global collaborators. The prospective study material was composed of cDNA or gDNA derived from T cells, B-cell-depleted T cells, or PBMCs. A de-identified subject ID, COVID-19 status, age in years and sex were almost always included in the sample metadata. Broad study findings and their caveats: The quantity of clinical and demographic metadata differed by source and by participant and was supplied without curation.

The sequence was collected from a human donor in a cohort sampled during active COVID-19. The rearranged segments are TRBV27 and TRBJ1-1, with 7 junctional bases fitting TRBD1. The source material was peripheral blood. The CDR3 here reads CASRWTGRTEAFF. The DNA reads TGTGCCAGCAGGTGGACAGGTCGTACTGAAGCTTTCTTT.